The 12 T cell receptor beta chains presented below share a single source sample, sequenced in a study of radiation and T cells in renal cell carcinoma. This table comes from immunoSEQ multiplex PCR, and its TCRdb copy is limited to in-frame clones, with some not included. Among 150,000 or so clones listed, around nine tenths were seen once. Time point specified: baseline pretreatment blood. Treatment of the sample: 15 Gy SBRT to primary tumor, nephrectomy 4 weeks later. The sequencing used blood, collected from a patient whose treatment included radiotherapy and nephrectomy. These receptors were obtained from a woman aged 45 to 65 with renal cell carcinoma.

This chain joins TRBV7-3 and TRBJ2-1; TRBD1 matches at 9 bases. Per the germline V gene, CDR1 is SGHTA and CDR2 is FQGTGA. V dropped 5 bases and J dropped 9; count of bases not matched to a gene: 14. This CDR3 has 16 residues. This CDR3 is CASSHEGTGTGREQFF. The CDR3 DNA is TGTGCCAGCAGCCACGAGGGGACAGGGACGGGCCGTGAGCAGTTCTTC.

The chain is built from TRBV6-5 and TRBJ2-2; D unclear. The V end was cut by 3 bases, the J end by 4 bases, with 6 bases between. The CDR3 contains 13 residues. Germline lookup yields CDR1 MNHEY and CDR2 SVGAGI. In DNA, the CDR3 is TGTGCCAGCAGTTATAGGGTCACCGGGGAGCTGTTTTTT. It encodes CASSYRVTGELFF.

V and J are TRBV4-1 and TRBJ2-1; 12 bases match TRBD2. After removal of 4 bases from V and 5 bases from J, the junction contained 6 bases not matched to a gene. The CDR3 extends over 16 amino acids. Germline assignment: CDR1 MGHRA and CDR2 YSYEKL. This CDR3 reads CASSPARTSGDNEQFF. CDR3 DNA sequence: TGCGCCAGCAGCCCGGCCCGGACTAGCGGGGACAATGAGCAGTTCTTC.

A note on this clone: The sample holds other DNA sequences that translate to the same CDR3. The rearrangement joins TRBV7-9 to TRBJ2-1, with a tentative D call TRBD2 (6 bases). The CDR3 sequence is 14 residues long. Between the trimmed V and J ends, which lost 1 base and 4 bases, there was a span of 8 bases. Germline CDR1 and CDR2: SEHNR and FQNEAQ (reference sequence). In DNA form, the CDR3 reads TGTGCCAGCAGCTTAGGGGGACTGTACAATGAGCAGTTCTTC. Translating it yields CASSLGGLYNEQFF. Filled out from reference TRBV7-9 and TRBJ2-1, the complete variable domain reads DTGVSQNPRHKITKRGQNVTFRCDPISEHNRLYWYRQTLGQGPEFLTYFQNEAQLEKSRLLSDRFSAERPKGSFSTLEIQRTEQGDSAMYLCASSLGGLYNEQFFGPGTRLTVL.

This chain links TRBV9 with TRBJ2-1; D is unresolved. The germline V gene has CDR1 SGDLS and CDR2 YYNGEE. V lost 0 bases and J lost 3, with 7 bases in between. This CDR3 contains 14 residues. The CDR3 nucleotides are TGTGCCAGCAGCGTAGGGTCGGACTACAATGAGCAGTTCTTC. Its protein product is CASSVGSDYNEQFF.

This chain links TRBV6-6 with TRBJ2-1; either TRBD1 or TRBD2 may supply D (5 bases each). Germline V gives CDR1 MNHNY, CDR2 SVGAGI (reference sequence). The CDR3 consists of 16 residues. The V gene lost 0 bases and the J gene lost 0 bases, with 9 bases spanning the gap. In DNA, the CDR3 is TGTGCCAGCAGTTACTCGACCGGGACCTCCTACAATGAGCAGTTCTTC. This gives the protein CASSYSTGTSYNEQFF.

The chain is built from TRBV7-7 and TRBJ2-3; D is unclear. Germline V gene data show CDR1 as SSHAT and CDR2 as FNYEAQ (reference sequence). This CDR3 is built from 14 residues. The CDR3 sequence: CASSPTGNTDTQYF. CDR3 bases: TGTGCTAGCTCTCCGACTGGGAACACAGATACGCAGTATTTT.

The CDR3 loop is CASSAQQGNYGYTF. CDR3 DNA sequence: TGTGCCAGCAGTGCACAACAGGGGAACTATGGCTACACCTTC. The J gene is TRBJ1-2, the V gene TRBV6-5, with 7 bases identical to TRBD1. CDR1 and CDR2 (germline): MNHEY, SVGAGI. The CDR3 sequence is 14 residues long. V lost 5 bases and J lost 2; bases outside the gene matches: 5.

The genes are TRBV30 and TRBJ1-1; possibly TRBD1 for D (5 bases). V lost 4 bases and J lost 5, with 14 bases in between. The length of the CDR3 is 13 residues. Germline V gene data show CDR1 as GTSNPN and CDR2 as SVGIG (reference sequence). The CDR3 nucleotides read TGTGCCTGGAATTGGCTGCGGGGGACTGAAGCTTTCTTT. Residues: CAWNWLRGTEAFF.

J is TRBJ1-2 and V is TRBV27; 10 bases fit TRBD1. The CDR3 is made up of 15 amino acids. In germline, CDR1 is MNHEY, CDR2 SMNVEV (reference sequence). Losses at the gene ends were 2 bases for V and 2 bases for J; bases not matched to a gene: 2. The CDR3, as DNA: TGTGCCAGCAGTTTAACGGGACAGGGGAACTATGGCTACACCTTC. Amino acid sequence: CASSLTGQGNYGYTF.

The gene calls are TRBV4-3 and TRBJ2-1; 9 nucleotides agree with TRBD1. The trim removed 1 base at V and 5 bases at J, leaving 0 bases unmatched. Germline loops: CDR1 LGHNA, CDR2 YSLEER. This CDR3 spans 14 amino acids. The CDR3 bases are TGCGCCAGCAGCCAAGGGACAGGGGACAATGAGCAGTTCTTC. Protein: CASSQGTGDNEQFF.

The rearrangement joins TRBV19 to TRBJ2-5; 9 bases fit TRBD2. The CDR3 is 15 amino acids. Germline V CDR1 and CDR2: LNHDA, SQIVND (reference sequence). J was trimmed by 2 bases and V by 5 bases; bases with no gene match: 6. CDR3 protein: CASSWVAGAQETQYF. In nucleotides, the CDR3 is TGTGCCAGTAGTTGGGTAGCGGGGGCTCAAGAGACCCAGTACTTC.